This TCR beta chain was identified in a study of blood T cells in healthy people across ages. Study background: Capture via template switching afforded approximately one barcoded beta molecule per two T cells.

A second roughly 7 to 12 cycle PCR used barcoded and J-beta primers. TCRdb redid the calling of the 5' RACE reads with MiXCR, one entry per CDR3 protein. The sample shows roughly 680,000 distinct CDR3 sequences, 52% of them seen only once. Study-wide results and caveats: The recorded TCR beta diversity per million T cells decreased in a roughly linear manner with age.

Notes on this clonotype: What it binds is unknown.

Drawing of peripheral blood yielded roughly 10 milliliters from each donor. This CDR3 spans 14 amino acids. The V gene's germline CDR1 is KGHDR and CDR2 SFDVKD. Trimming stripped 4 bases from V and 7 bases from J, with 14 bases between. The sequencing input was blood. The chain employs TRBV24-1 and TRBJ2-3, with D perhaps given as TRBD1 or TRBD2 (5 bases each). The TCR was taken from an elderly woman in good health. The CDR3 DNA is TGTGCCACCAGTGAACCGGGACGGCTCCATACGCAGTATTTT. Translation gives CATSEPGRLHTQYF.